This is a list of T cell receptor beta chains from one sample in a study of OX40 agonist ivuxolimab in advanced cancers. TCRdb keeps only in-frame clones here, not all; method: immunoSEQ multiplex PCR. The sample consists of approximately 58,000 clones, more than 75% of them appearing once. The specimen comprised CD4+ or CD8+ T cells sorted from blood, sampled in a trial of the OX40 agonist ivuxolimab. Source of these receptors: an adult with an advanced solid tumor such as melanoma, head and neck, liver or kidney cancer. The CDR3 runs from the conserved cysteine through the conserved F or W. The D gene is left open where the match is weak. A row's size may be missing; if present it is once, few, many or a size class.

j_gene: TRBJ1-2
d_gene: .
v_gene: TRBV30
abundance: .
CDR3nt: TGTGCCTGGAGTTCCCTAGCCTCCAGGCATGGCTACACCTTC
CDR3aa: CAWSSLASRHGYTF

j_gene: TRBJ2-7
d_gene: .
v_gene: TRBV9
abundance: .
CDR3nt: TGTGCCACCTCCCCGGCCTACGAGCAGTACTTC
CDR3aa: CATSPAYEQYF

j_gene: TRBJ2-5
d_gene: .
v_gene: TRBV28
abundance: .
CDR3nt: TGTGCCACCAAGGGGGTTTTCGGACCCCAAGAGACCCAGTACTTC
CDR3aa: CATKGVFGPQETQYF

j_gene: TRBJ2-7
d_gene: .
v_gene: TRBV5-4
abundance: few
CDR3nt: TGTGCCAGCAGCTTCGTGGGACCAAACTACGAGCAGTACTTC
CDR3aa: CASSFVGPNYEQYF

j_gene: TRBJ2-7
d_gene: TRBD1
v_gene: TRBV18
abundance: .
CDR3nt: TGTGCCAGCTCACCACGGCCGGGACAGGGGGCTCAGGAGCAGTACTTC
CDR3aa: CASSPRPGQGAQEQYF

j_gene: TRBJ1-5
d_gene: TRBD1
v_gene: TRBV11-2
abundance: .
CDR3nt: TGTGCCAGCAGCAAAGGGGACAGGGGCAATCAGCCCCAGCATTTT
CDR3aa: CASSKGDRGNQPQHF

j_gene: TRBJ2-1
d_gene: .
v_gene: TRBV11-2
abundance: .
CDR3nt: TGTGCCAGCAGCTTAGATCCGGGGGAGTCCAATGAGCAGTTCTTC
CDR3aa: CASSLDPGESNEQFF

j_gene: TRBJ1-5
d_gene: TRBD1
v_gene: TRBV10-2
abundance: .
CDR3nt: TGCGCCAGCAGTGGCACAGGGGGCGCTGGGGGTCAGCCCCAGCATTTT
CDR3aa: CASSGTGGAGGQPQHF

j_gene: TRBJ2-7
d_gene: TRBD1
v_gene: TRBV7-9
abundance: .
CDR3nt: TGTGCCAGCAGCTCTACAGGGGAGTCCTACGAGCAGTACTTC
CDR3aa: CASSSTGESYEQYF

j_gene: TRBJ2-1
d_gene: TRBD2
v_gene: TRBV7-9
abundance: few
CDR3nt: TGTGCCAGCAGCTTAAGGCATAGCGGGAGGGCCGATGAGCAGTTCTTC
CDR3aa: CASSLRHSGRADEQFF

j_gene: TRBJ2-3
d_gene: .
v_gene: TRBV4-1
abundance: .
CDR3nt: TGCGCCAGCAGCCAAGTCCGACTAGAACCCACAGATACGCAGTATTTT
CDR3aa: CASSQVRLEPTDTQYF

j_gene: TRBJ2-1
d_gene: .
v_gene: TRBV15
abundance: .
CDR3nt: TGTGCCACCAGCCCTGGACAGAGCTCCTACAATGAGCAGTTCTTC
CDR3aa: CATSPGQSSYNEQFF

j_gene: TRBJ2-3
d_gene: .
v_gene: TRBV27
abundance: .
CDR3nt: TGTGCCAGCAGTTTCCAAGACTACACAGATACGCAGTATTTT
CDR3aa: CASSFQDYTDTQYF

j_gene: TRBJ2-2
d_gene: TRBD1
v_gene: TRBV7-9
abundance: .
CDR3nt: TGTGCCAGCAGCCAAACGGGACAGATAACCGGGGAGCTGTTTTTT
CDR3aa: CASSQTGQITGELFF

j_gene: TRBJ2-5
d_gene: .
v_gene: TRBV7-2
abundance: .
CDR3nt: TGTGCCAGCAGCCCAGGGAGAGAGACCCAGTACTTC
CDR3aa: CASSPGRETQYF

j_gene: TRBJ2-1
d_gene: TRBD1
v_gene: TRBV4-1
abundance: .
CDR3nt: TGCGCCAGCAGCCAAGATCGCACACCGGGACAGGGGCGCTCCAATGAGCAGTTCTTC
CDR3aa: CASSQDRTPGQGRSNEQFF

j_gene: TRBJ2-5
d_gene: TRBD1
v_gene: TRBV7-3
abundance: few
CDR3nt: TGTGCCAGCAGCCGCGACAGGGGGGAGACCCAGTACTTC
CDR3aa: CASSRDRGETQYF

j_gene: TRBJ2-7
d_gene: .
v_gene: TRBV2
abundance: .
CDR3nt: TGTGCCAGCACGAGGAGGGGGCTAACGAGCTACGAGCAGTACTTC
CDR3aa: CASTRRGLTSYEQYF

j_gene: TRBJ1-1
d_gene: .
v_gene: TRBV6-6
abundance: .
CDR3nt: TGTGCCAGCAGTTGGGGGACACCTAACACTGAAGCTTTCTTT
CDR3aa: CASSWGTPNTEAFF

j_gene: TRBJ1-4
d_gene: .
v_gene: TRBV6-5
abundance: .
CDR3nt: TGTGCCAGCAGGCGTAATGTGGCTAATGAAAAACTGTTTTTT
CDR3aa: CASRRNVANEKLFF

j_gene: TRBJ2-1
d_gene: .
v_gene: TRBV28
abundance: .
CDR3nt: TGTGCCAGCAACCCCTGGGGGGAGAGCTCCTACAATGAGCAGTTCTTC
CDR3aa: CASNPWGESSYNEQFF

j_gene: TRBJ1-6
d_gene: .
v_gene: TRBV11-2
abundance: .
CDR3nt: TGTGCCAGCAGCTTTGGAGACGGCCGTAATTCACCCCTCCACTTT
CDR3aa: CASSFGDGRNSPLHF

j_gene: TRBJ2-5
d_gene: TRBD1
v_gene: TRBV7-3
abundance: .
CDR3nt: TGTGCCAGCAGCCCTGGGACAGGGGGCGAGACCCAGTACTTC
CDR3aa: CASSPGTGGETQYF

j_gene: TRBJ1-1
d_gene: TRBD1
v_gene: TRBV5-1
abundance: .
CDR3nt: TGCGCCAGCAGCTTGACAGGGGGGGTTACTGAAGCTTTCTTT
CDR3aa: CASSLTGGVTEAFF

j_gene: TRBJ2-3
d_gene: TRBD2
v_gene: TRBV7-3
abundance: once
CDR3nt: TGTGCCAGCAGCTTAGCTAGCGGAACTAGCACAGATACGCAGTATTTT
CDR3aa: CASSLASGTSTDTQYF

j_gene: TRBJ1-2
d_gene: .
v_gene: TRBV15
abundance: .
CDR3nt: TGTGCCACCAGCAGAGGAGGCCTCTATGGCTACACCTTC
CDR3aa: CATSRGGLYGYTF